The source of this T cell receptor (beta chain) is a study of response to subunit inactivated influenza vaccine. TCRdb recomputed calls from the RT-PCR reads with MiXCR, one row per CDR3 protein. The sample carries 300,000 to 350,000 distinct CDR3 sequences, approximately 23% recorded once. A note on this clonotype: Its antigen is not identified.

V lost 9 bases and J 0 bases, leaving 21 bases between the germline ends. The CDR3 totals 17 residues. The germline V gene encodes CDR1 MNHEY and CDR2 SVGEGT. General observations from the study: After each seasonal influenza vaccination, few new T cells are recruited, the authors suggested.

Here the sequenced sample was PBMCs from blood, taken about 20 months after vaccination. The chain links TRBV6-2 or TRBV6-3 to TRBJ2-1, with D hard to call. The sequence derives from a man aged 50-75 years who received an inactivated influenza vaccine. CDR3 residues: CASLKGMRFFSYNEQFF. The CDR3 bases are TGTGCCAGTCTTAAGGGTATGAGGTTTTTCTCCTACAATGAGCAGTTCTTC.